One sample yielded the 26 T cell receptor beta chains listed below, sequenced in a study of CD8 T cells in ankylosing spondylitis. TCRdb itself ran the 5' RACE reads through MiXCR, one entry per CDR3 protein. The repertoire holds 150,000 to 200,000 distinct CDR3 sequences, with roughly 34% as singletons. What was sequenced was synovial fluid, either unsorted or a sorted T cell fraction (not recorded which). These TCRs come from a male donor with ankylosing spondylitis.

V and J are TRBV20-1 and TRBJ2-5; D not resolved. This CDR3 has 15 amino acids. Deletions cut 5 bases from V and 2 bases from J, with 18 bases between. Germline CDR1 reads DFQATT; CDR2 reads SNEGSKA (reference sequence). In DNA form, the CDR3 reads TGCAGTGCTCTAAGCTTGACCGAAGATCAAGAGACCCAGTACTTC. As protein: CSALSLTEDQETQYF.

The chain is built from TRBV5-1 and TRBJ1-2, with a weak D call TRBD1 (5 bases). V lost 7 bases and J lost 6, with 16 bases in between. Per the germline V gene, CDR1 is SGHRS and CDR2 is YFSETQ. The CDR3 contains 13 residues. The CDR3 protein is CASREPGSDGYTF. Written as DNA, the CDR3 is TGCGCCAGCCGGGAGCCAGGGAGTGATGGCTACACCTTC.

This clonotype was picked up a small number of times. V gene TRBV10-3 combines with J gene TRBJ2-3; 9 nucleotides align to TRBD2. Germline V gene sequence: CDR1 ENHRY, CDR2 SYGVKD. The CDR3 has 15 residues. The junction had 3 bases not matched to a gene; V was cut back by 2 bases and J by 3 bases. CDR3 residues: CAISEPGLATDTQYF. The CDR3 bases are TGTGCCATCAGTGAGCCGGGACTAGCAACAGATACGCAGTATTTT.

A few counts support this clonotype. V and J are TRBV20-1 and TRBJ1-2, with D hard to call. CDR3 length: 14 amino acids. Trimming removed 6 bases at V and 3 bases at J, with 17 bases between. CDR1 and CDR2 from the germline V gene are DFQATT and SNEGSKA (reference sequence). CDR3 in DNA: TGCAGTGCCATGGTCTGGGTCGGCGACTATGGCTACACCTTC. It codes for CSAMVWVGDYGYTF.

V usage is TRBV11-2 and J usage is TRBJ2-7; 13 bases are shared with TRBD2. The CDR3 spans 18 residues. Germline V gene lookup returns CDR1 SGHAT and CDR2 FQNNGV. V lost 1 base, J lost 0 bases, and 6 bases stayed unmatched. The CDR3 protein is CASSLGTSGGRSSYEQYF. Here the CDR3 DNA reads TGTGCCAGCAGCTTAGGGACTAGCGGGGGCCGGAGCTCCTACGAGCAGTACTTC.

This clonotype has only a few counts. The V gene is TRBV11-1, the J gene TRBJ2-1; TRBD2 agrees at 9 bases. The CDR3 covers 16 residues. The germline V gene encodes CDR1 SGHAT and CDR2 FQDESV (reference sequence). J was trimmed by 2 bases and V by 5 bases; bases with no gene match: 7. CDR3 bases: TGTGCCAGCAGCGGAGGGACTAGCAGGGCCTACAATGAGCAGTTCTTC. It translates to CASSGGTSRAYNEQFF.

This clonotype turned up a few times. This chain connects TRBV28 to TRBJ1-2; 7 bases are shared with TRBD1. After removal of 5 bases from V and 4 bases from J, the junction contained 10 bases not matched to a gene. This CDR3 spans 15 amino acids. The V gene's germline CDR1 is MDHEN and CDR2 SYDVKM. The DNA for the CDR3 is TGTGCCAGCAGTCCCACGACAGGGTTTGGCTATGGCTACACCTTC. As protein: CASSPTTGFGYGYTF.

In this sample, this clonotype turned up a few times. The CDR3 DNA reads TGCAGTGCTTCGGGCAGGGGTCGGTATGGCTACACCTTC. Its protein product is CSASGRGRYGYTF. V usage is TRBV20-1 and J usage is TRBJ1-2; D perhaps matches TRBD1 (6 bases). Trimming pared 5 bases from V and 5 bases from J, leaving 15 bases between. This CDR3 is 13 amino acids long. Per germline, CDR1 DFQATT and CDR2 SNEGSKA (reference sequence).

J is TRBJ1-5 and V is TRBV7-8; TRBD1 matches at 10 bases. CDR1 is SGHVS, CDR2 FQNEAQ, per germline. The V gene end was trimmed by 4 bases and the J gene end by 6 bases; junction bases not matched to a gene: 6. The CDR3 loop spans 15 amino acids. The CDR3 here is CASSSGTGDGQPQHF. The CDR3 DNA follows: TGTGCCAGCAGCTCGGGGACAGGGGACGGTCAGCCCCAGCATTTT.

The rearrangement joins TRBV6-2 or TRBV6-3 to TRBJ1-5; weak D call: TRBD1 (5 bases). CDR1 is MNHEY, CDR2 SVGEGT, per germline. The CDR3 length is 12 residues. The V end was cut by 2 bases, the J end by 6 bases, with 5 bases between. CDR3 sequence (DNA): TGTGCCAGCAGTTACGGGGGTCAGCCCCAGCATTTT. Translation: CASSYGGQPQHF.

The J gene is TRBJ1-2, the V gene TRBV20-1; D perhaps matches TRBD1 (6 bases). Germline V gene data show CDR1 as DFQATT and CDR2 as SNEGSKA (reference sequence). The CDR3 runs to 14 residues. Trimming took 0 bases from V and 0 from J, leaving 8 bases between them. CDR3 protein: CSARDWTANYGYTF. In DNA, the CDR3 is TGCAGTGCTAGAGATTGGACAGCTAACTATGGCTACACCTTC.

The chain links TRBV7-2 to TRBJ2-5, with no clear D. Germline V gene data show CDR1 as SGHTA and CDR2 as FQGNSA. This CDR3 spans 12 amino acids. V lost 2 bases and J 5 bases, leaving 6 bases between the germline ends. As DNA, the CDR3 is TGTGCCAGCAGCTTACCGCCCGAGACCCAGTACTTC. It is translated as CASSLPPETQYF. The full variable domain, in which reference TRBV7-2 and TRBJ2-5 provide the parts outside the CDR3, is GAGVSQSPSNKVTEKGKDVELRCDPISGHTALYWYRQSLGQGLEFLIYFQGNSAPDKSGLPSDRFSAERTGGSVSTLTIQRTQQEDSAVYLCASSLPPETQYFGPGTRLLVL.

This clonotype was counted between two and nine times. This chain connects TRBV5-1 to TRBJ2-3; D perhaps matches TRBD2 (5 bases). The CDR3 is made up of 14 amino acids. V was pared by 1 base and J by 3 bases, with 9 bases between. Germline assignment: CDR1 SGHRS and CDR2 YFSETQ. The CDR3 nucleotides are TGCGCCAGCAGCTTGAGGGTAGCGACAGATACGCAGTATTTT. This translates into CASSLRVATDTQYF.

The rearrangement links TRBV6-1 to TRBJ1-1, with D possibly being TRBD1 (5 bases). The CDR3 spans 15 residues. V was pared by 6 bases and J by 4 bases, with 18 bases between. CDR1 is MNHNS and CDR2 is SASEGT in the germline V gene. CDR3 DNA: TGTGCCAGCAGCCCACCCGGGGGTATGGGCACTGAAGCTTTCTTT. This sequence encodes CASSPPGGMGTEAFF.

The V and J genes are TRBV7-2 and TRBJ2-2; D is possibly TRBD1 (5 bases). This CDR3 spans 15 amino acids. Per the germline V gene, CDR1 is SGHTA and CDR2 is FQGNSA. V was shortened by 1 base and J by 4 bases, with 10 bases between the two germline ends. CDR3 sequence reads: CASSLEGQGTGELFF. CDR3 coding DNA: TGTGCCAGCAGCTTAGAGGGGCAAGGCACCGGGGAGCTGTTTTTT.

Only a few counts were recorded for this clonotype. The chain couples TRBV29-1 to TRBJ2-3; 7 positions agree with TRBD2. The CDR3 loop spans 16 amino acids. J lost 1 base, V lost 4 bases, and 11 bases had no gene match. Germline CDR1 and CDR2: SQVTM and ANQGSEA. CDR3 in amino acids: CSVGGTTLKGTDTQYF. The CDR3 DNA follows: TGCAGCGTTGGCGGGACTACTTTGAAGGGCACAGATACGCAGTATTTT.

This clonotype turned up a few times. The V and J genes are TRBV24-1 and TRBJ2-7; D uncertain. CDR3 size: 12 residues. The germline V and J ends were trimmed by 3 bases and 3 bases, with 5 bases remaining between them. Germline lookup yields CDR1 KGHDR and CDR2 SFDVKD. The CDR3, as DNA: TGTGCCACCAGTGATAATCACTACGAGCAGTACTTC. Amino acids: CATSDNHYEQYF.

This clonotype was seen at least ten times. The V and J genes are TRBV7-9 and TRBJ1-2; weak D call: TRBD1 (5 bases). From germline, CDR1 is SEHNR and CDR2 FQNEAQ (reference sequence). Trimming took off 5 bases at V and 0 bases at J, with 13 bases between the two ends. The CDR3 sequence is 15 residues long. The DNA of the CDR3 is TGTGCCAGCAGCCTCGCCGGGGCGGCTAACTATGGCTACACCTTC. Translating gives CASSLAGAANYGYTF.

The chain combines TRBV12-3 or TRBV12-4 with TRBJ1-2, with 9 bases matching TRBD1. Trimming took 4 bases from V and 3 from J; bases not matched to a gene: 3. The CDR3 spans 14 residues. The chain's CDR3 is CASSSRQGDYGYTF. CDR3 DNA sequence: TGTGCCAGCAGTTCCCGACAGGGGGACTATGGCTACACCTTC.

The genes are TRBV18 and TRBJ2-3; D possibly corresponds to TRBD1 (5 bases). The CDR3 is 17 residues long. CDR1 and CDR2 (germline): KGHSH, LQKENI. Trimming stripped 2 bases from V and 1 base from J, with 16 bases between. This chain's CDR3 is CASSPKQGVGGTDTQYF. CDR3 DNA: TGTGCCAGCTCACCAAAACAAGGGGTTGGAGGCACAGATACGCAGTATTTT.

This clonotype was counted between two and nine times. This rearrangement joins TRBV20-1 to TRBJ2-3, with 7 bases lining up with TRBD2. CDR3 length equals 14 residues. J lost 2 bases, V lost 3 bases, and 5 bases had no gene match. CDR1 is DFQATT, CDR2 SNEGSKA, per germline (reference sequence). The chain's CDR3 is CSARRAGDTDTQYF. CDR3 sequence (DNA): TGCAGTGCTAGGAGGGCGGGGGACACAGATACGCAGTATTTT.

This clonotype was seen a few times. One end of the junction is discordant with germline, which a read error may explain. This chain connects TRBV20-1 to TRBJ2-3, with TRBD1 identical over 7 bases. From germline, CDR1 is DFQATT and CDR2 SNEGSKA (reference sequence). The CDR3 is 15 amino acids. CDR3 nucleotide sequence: TGCAGTGCGAAGCAGACAGGGCTTTCCACAAATACGCAGTATTTT. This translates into CSAKQTGLSTNTQYF.

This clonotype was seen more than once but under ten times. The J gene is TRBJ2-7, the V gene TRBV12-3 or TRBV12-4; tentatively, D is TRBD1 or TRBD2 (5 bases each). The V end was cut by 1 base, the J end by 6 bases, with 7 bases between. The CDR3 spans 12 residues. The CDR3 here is CASSLGGIEQYF. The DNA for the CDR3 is TGTGCCAGCAGTTTAGGGGGGATCGAGCAGTACTTC.

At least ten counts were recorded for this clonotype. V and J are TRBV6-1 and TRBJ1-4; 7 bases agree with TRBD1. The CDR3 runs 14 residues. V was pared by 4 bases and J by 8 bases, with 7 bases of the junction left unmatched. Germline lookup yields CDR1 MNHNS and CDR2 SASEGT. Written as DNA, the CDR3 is TGTGCCAGCAGTGGGGACAGCCATAGGGAAAAACTGTTTTTT. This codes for CASSGDSHREKLFF.

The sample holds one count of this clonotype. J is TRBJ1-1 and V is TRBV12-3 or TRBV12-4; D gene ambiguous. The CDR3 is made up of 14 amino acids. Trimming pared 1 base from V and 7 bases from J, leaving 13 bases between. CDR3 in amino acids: CASSLEGRGGEAFF. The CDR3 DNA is TGTGCCAGCAGTTTAGAAGGTCGGGGAGGTGAAGCTTTCTTT.

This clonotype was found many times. CDR3 bases: TGTGCCAGCAGTTACGCCCCGGTCGGGGGCTACACCTTC. The encoded protein is CASSYAPVGGYTF. This sequence joins TRBV6-6 and TRBJ1-2; D remains unclear. Per germline, CDR1 MNHNY and CDR2 SVGAGI (reference sequence). Trimming removed 2 bases from V and 8 bases from J, with 12 bases in between. The CDR3 spans 13 residues.